This is a list of T cell receptor beta chains from one sample in a study of identical twins. TCRdb processed the 5' RACE reads anew with MiXCR; each CDR3 protein has one entry. This table holds under 250,000 distinct CDR3 sequences, around 7.6% found once. A further study also used this sample, focusing on yellow fever vaccine responses in identical twins.

Sequenced: CD8+ T cells sorted from blood. Receptor source: a woman aged 18-30 years in good health. Both conserved end residues are part of each CDR3. The D gene is left open where the match is weak. Size is stated for part of the rows, as once, few or many counts, or as a class when the clone is expanded.

CDR3 DNA: TGCAGCGTCTATTGGACGGATAATGAAAAACTGTTTTTT
CDR3 protein: CSVYWTDNEKLFF
D gene: .
V gene: TRBV29-1
clone size: .
J gene: TRBJ1-4

CDR3 DNA: TGTGCCAGCAGTTCGGTAGCGGGGGCCACAGATACGCAGTATTTT
CDR3 protein: CASSSVAGATDTQYF
D gene: TRBD2
V gene: TRBV27
clone size: .
J gene: TRBJ2-3

CDR3 DNA: TGTGCCAGCAATCCGACTCGGTGGTCTAATGAAAAACTGTTTTTT
CDR3 protein: CASNPTRWSNEKLFF
D gene: .
V gene: TRBV28
clone size: many
J gene: TRBJ1-4

CDR3 DNA: TGTGCCAGCAGCTCAAGACCCGCGGGGGACTATGGCTACACCTTC
CDR3 protein: CASSSRPAGDYGYTF
D gene: .
V gene: TRBV7-9
clone size: .
J gene: TRBJ1-2

CDR3 DNA: TGCGCCAGCAGCTTGGCAGGATACACTGAAGCTTTCTTT
CDR3 protein: CASSLAGYTEAFF
D gene: .
V gene: TRBV5-1
clone size: many
J gene: TRBJ1-1

CDR3 DNA: TGTGCCAGCAGTTGGGTCTTCGGGGGGACAGATACGCAGTATTTT
CDR3 protein: CASSWVFGGTDTQYF
D gene: TRBD2
V gene: TRBV28
clone size: .
J gene: TRBJ2-3

CDR3 DNA: TGTGCCAGCAGTTTAGGGCAGACCTCCTATAATTCACCCCTCCACTTT
CDR3 protein: CASSLGQTSYNSPLHF
D gene: .
V gene: TRBV12-3/TRBV12-4
clone size: many
J gene: TRBJ1-6

CDR3 DNA: TGTGCCAGCAGTTCTCCTTCCGGGACTAGCGGGAGTGTCTCCTACGAGCAGTACTTC
CDR3 protein: CASSSPSGTSGSVSYEQYF
D gene: TRBD2
V gene: TRBV12-3/TRBV12-4
clone size: .
J gene: TRBJ2-7

CDR3 DNA: TGTGCCACCAGTGAGGGACAGGGCTACACAGATACGCAGTATTTT
CDR3 protein: CATSEGQGYTDTQYF
D gene: TRBD1
V gene: TRBV24-1
clone size: few
J gene: TRBJ2-3

CDR3 DNA: TGTGCCAGCAACCCCGTGGGCCGGGCTGCCTATGGCTACACCTTC
CDR3 protein: CASNPVGRAAYGYTF
D gene: .
V gene: TRBV12-3/TRBV12-4
clone size: .
J gene: TRBJ1-2

CDR3 DNA: TGTGCCAGCAGCTTATCTATGGGGCAAGGAAACACCATATATTTT
CDR3 protein: CASSLSMGQGNTIYF
D gene: .
V gene: TRBV7-9
clone size: few
J gene: TRBJ1-3

CDR3 DNA: TGCAGCGTGACTGCCACACCAACCTACGAGCAGTACTTC
CDR3 protein: CSVTATPTYEQYF
D gene: .
V gene: TRBV29-1
clone size: .
J gene: TRBJ2-7

CDR3 DNA: TGTGCCAGCAGTTTAACCCTAGTGGACACTGAAGCTTTCTTT
CDR3 protein: CASSLTLVDTEAFF
D gene: .
V gene: TRBV28
clone size: few
J gene: TRBJ1-1

CDR3 DNA: TGTGCCAGCAGCGTACCTACGAGAGGGGGCGCCGGGACCGGGGAGCTGTTTTTT
CDR3 protein: CASSVPTRGGAGTGELFF
D gene: TRBD1
V gene: TRBV9
clone size: .
J gene: TRBJ2-2

CDR3 DNA: TGTGCCAGCAGCTTCCCGGAGGACAGTGAGCAGTTCTTC
CDR3 protein: CASSFPEDSEQFF
D gene: .
V gene: TRBV13
clone size: few
J gene: TRBJ2-1

CDR3 DNA: TGTGCCAGCAGCCCAGGGGGCGGCGAGAACTATGGCTACACCTTC
CDR3 protein: CASSPGGGENYGYTF
D gene: TRBD1
V gene: TRBV28
clone size: .
J gene: TRBJ1-2

CDR3 DNA: TGTGCCAGCAGTTTATTGGGGCAGGGGAATGCCGGGGAGCTGTTTTTT
CDR3 protein: CASSLLGQGNAGELFF
D gene: .
V gene: TRBV28
clone size: many
J gene: TRBJ2-2

CDR3 DNA: TGTGCCACCAGTGATCCACAGATTAACACCGGGGAGCTGTTTTTT
CDR3 protein: CATSDPQINTGELFF
D gene: .
V gene: TRBV24-1
clone size: .
J gene: TRBJ2-2

CDR3 DNA: TGTGCCACCTTAGGGACAGAGCAACACTATGGCTACACCTTC
CDR3 protein: CATLGTEQHYGYTF
D gene: TRBD1
V gene: TRBV2
clone size: many
J gene: TRBJ1-2

CDR3 DNA: TGTGCCAGCAGCGGCGGGCTCACCATATATTTT
CDR3 protein: CASSGGLTIYF
D gene: .
V gene: TRBV25-1
clone size: .
J gene: TRBJ1-3

CDR3 DNA: TGTGCCAGCAGTTTGAACGGGGGGGTATATGGCTACACCTTC
CDR3 protein: CASSLNGGVYGYTF
D gene: .
V gene: TRBV28
clone size: few
J gene: TRBJ1-2

CDR3 DNA: TGCGCCAGCAGCCAACCGGTGGGGGGGGTTTACAATGAGCAGTTCTTC
CDR3 protein: CASSQPVGGVYNEQFF
D gene: TRBD2
V gene: TRBV4-1
clone size: many
J gene: TRBJ2-1

CDR3 DNA: TGTGCCAGCAGCTTCGGGGAAGGCTACGAGCAGTACTTC
CDR3 protein: CASSFGEGYEQYF
D gene: .
V gene: TRBV7-9
clone size: many
J gene: TRBJ2-7

CDR3 DNA: TGTGCCAGCAGCGTAGGCCCCTACTACAATGAGCAGTTCTTC
CDR3 protein: CASSVGPYYNEQFF
D gene: .
V gene: TRBV7-6
clone size: many
J gene: TRBJ2-1

CDR3 DNA: TGTGCCAGCAGTTTCCCGACAGTTTCCTATGGCTACACCTTC
CDR3 protein: CASSFPTVSYGYTF
D gene: .
V gene: TRBV12-3/TRBV12-4
clone size: many
J gene: TRBJ1-2

CDR3 DNA: TGCAGCGTTGAGAGACAGGGGGCTTGGGAGACCCAGTACTTC
CDR3 protein: CSVERQGAWETQYF
D gene: TRBD1
V gene: TRBV29-1
clone size: .
J gene: TRBJ2-5

CDR3 DNA: TGTGCCAGCAGCTGGAATCAACTAGCAGTTTACAATGAGCAGTTCTTC
CDR3 protein: CASSWNQLAVYNEQFF
D gene: .
V gene: TRBV7-2
clone size: many
J gene: TRBJ2-1

CDR3 DNA: TGTGCCAGCAGTTACGAGCGATACACAGGGGGAGGCTTGAACACTGAAGCTTTCTTT
CDR3 protein: CASSYERYTGGGLNTEAFF
D gene: TRBD1
V gene: TRBV6-5
clone size: many
J gene: TRBJ1-1

CDR3 DNA: TGCAGCGTTGGATTGTTGGCTGAAGCTTTCTTT
CDR3 protein: CSVGLLAEAFF
D gene: .
V gene: TRBV29-1
clone size: many
J gene: TRBJ1-1

CDR3 DNA: TGTGCCAGCAGCTTGGATTGGGGACAGGGGGACACCGGGGAGCTGTTTTTT
CDR3 protein: CASSLDWGQGDTGELFF
D gene: TRBD1
V gene: TRBV5-8
clone size: .
J gene: TRBJ2-2

CDR3 DNA: TGTGCCAGCAGCGTAGAAATTTGGGAGACCCAGTACTTC
CDR3 protein: CASSVEIWETQYF
D gene: .
V gene: TRBV9
clone size: few
J gene: TRBJ2-5

CDR3 DNA: TGTGCCAGCAGTGAGAATGGGGCGGACGGGTACAATGAGCAGTTCTTC
CDR3 protein: CASSENGADGYNEQFF
D gene: .
V gene: TRBV2
clone size: few
J gene: TRBJ2-1

CDR3 DNA: TGTGCCAGCAGCTTAGAGGCTAGCGGGGGGGCAGATACGCAGTATTTT
CDR3 protein: CASSLEASGGADTQYF
D gene: TRBD2
V gene: TRBV11-2
clone size: many
J gene: TRBJ2-3

CDR3 DNA: TGCGCCAGCAGCATACCGACAGGGCCTGATGAGCAGTTCTTC
CDR3 protein: CASSIPTGPDEQFF
D gene: TRBD1
V gene: TRBV5-1
clone size: .
J gene: TRBJ2-1

CDR3 DNA: TGTGCCAGCAGTCCACTAGCGGGCTCCTACAATGAGCAGTTCTTC
CDR3 protein: CASSPLAGSYNEQFF
D gene: TRBD2
V gene: TRBV7-9
clone size: .
J gene: TRBJ2-1

CDR3 DNA: TGTGCCAGCAGCGTAGATGTCGGACAGACCTACGAGCAGTACTTC
CDR3 protein: CASSVDVGQTYEQYF
D gene: .
V gene: TRBV9
clone size: few
J gene: TRBJ2-7

CDR3 DNA: TGCGCCAGCAGCCAAGATCGGGGGTACCAAGAGACCCAGTACTTC
CDR3 protein: CASSQDRGYQETQYF
D gene: .
V gene: TRBV4-1
clone size: .
J gene: TRBJ2-5

CDR3 DNA: TGTGCCACCAGCAGAGAAGGCGGGAGCACAGATACGCAGTATTTT
CDR3 protein: CATSREGGSTDTQYF
D gene: .
V gene: TRBV15
clone size: .
J gene: TRBJ2-3

CDR3 DNA: TGCGCCAGCAGCAACCCTCGCGGGGGGGCCGAAGATACGCAGTATTTT
CDR3 protein: CASSNPRGGAEDTQYF
D gene: TRBD2
V gene: TRBV5-1
clone size: few
J gene: TRBJ2-3

CDR3 DNA: TGTGCCAGCAGTTACGGCCCAGGGGGAAACTACAATGAGCAGTTCTTC
CDR3 protein: CASSYGPGGNYNEQFF
D gene: TRBD1
V gene: TRBV6-5
clone size: few
J gene: TRBJ2-1

CDR3 DNA: TGTGCCAGCACCGCGGGGGCAGGGGTGGCCGACACTGAAGCTTTCTTT
CDR3 protein: CASTAGAGVADTEAFF
D gene: .
V gene: TRBV12-3/TRBV12-4
clone size: many
J gene: TRBJ1-1

CDR3 DNA: TGCGCCAGCAGCTTGGGGTCACCCTTCTCCTACAATGAGCAGTTCTTC
CDR3 protein: CASSLGSPFSYNEQFF
D gene: .
V gene: TRBV5-1
clone size: .
J gene: TRBJ2-1

CDR3 DNA: TGTGCCAGCTCGCTCAAGTTACAAGAGACCCAGTACTTC
CDR3 protein: CASSLKLQETQYF
D gene: .
V gene: TRBV2
clone size: .
J gene: TRBJ2-5

CDR3 DNA: TGTGCCACCAGCAGAGCGGGTGAAGGATGGGAGACCCAGTACTTC
CDR3 protein: CATSRAGEGWETQYF
D gene: .
V gene: TRBV15
clone size: few
J gene: TRBJ2-5

CDR3 DNA: TGTGCCAGCAGCCAAGATAACGAGAGGCAGACCCAGTACTTC
CDR3 protein: CASSQDNERQTQYF
D gene: .
V gene: TRBV4-2
clone size: few
J gene: TRBJ2-5

CDR3 DNA: TGCGCCAGCAGCCATAGCGGGGGGGCGCGGGAGACCCAGTACTTC
CDR3 protein: CASSHSGGARETQYF
D gene: TRBD2
V gene: TRBV4-1
clone size: .
J gene: TRBJ2-5

CDR3 DNA: TGTGCCAGCAGTTTAAGGTCGAGGGAACTTACGCAGTATTTT
CDR3 protein: CASSLRSRELTQYF
D gene: .
V gene: TRBV12-3/TRBV12-4
clone size: many
J gene: TRBJ2-3

CDR3 DNA: TGTGCCAGCAGCGTAGAGGGTGGGGGCCTGAACACCGGGGAGCTGTTTTTT
CDR3 protein: CASSVEGGGLNTGELFF
D gene: .
V gene: TRBV9
clone size: .
J gene: TRBJ2-2

CDR3 DNA: TGTGCCAGCAGTCCCGCACTAGCGGTTCAGTACTTC
CDR3 protein: CASSPALAVQYF
D gene: TRBD2
V gene: TRBV12-3/TRBV12-4
clone size: many
J gene: TRBJ2-4